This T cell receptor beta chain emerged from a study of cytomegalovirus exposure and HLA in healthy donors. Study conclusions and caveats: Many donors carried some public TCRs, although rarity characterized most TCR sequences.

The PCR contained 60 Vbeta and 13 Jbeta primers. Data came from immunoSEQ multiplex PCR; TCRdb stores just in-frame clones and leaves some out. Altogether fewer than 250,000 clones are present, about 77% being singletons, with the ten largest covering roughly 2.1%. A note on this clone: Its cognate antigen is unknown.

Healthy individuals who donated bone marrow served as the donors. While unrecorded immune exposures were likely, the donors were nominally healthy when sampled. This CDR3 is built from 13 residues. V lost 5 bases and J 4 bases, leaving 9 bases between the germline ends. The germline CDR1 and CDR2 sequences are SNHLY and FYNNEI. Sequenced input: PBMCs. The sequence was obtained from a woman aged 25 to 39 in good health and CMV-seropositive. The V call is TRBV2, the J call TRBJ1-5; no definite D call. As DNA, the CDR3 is TGTGCCAGCAGTCCCGACGGGAATCAGCCCCAGCATTTT. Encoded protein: CASSPDGNQPQHF.